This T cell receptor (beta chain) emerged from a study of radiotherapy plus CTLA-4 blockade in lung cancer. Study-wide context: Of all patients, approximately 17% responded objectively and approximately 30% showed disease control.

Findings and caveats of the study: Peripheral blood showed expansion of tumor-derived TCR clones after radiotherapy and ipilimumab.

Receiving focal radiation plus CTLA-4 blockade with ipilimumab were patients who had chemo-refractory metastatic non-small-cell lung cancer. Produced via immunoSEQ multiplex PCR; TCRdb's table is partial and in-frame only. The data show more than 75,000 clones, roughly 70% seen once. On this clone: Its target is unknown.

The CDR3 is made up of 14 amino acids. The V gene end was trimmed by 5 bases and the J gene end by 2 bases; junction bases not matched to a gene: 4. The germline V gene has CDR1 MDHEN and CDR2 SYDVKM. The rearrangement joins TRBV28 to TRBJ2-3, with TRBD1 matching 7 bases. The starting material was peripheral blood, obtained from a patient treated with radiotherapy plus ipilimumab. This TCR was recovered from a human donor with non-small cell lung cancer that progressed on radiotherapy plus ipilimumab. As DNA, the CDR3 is TGTGCCAGCAGTATAGACAGGGACACAGATACGCAGTATTTT. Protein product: CASSIDRDTDTQYF.